This T cell receptor (beta chain) is from a study of OX40 agonist ivuxolimab in advanced cancers. Across the whole study: Intravenous ivuxolimab at 0.01 to 10 mg/kg was given to patients every 2 weeks.

The CDR3 is 15 residues long. Per the germline V gene, CDR1 is MRHNA and CDR2 is SNTAGT. J gave up 2 bases and V 6 bases, and 6 bases lay outside the gene matches. Produced via immunoSEQ multiplex PCR; TCRdb's table is partial and in-frame only. In the table there are around 77,000 clones, 85% to 90% of which are singletons. Source: CD4+ or CD8+ T cells sorted from blood, taken in a trial of the OX40 agonist ivuxolimab. The rearrangement links TRBV6-4 to TRBJ2-5, with 10 positions matching TRBD1. The receptor comes from an adult with an advanced solid tumor such as melanoma, head and neck, liver or kidney cancer. CDR3 sequence reads: CASSARTGGQETQYF. As DNA, the CDR3 is TGTGCCAGCAGCGCCCGGACAGGGGGTCAAGAGACCCAGTACTTC.